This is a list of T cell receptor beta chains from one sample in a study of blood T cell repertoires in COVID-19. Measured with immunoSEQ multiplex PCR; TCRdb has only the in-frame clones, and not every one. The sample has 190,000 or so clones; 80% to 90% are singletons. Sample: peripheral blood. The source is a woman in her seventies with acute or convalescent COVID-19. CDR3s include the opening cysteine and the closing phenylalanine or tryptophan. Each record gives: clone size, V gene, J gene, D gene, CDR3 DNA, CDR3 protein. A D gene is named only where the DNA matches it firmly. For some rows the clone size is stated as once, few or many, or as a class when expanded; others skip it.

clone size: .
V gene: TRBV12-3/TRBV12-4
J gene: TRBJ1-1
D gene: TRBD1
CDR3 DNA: TGTGCCAGATTTGCTACAGGGGACACTGAAGCTTTCTTT
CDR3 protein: CARFATGDTEAFF

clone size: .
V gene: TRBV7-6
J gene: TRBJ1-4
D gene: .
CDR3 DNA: TGTGCCAGCAGCTTAAGACAGGCTAATGAAAAACTGTTTTTT
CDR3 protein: CASSLRQANEKLFF

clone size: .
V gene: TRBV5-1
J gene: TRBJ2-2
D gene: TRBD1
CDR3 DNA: TGCGCCAGCAGCGTGACAGGGGGCAACACCGGGGAGCTGTTTTTT
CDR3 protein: CASSVTGGNTGELFF

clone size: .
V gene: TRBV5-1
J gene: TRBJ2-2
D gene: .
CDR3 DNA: TGCGCCAGCAGCTTGGACGGGGGAATGGGGACCGGGGAGCTGTTTTTT
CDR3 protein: CASSLDGGMGTGELFF

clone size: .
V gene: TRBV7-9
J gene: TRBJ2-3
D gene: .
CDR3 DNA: TGTGCCAGCAGCTTAGTCAGGTCTAGCACAGATACGCAGTATTTT
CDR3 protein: CASSLVRSSTDTQYF

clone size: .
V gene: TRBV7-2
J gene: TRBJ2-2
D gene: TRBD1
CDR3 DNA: TGTGCCAGCAGCTCACGACAGGGGGTGGGGACCGGGGAGCTGTTTTTT
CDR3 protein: CASSSRQGVGTGELFF

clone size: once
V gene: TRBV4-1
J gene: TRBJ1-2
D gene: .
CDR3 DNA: TGCGCCAGCAGCCAAGGGGGGGTCCCTAACTATGGCTACACCTTC
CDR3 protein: CASSQGGVPNYGYTF

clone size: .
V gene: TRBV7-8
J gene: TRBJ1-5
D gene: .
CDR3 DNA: TGTGCCAGCAGCAACGGACAGCTTAGCAATCAGCCCCAGCATTTT
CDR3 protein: CASSNGQLSNQPQHF

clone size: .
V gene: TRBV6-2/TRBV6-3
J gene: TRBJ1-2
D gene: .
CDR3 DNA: TGTGCCAGCAGTTACTCCGCCAGGGGCTATGGCTACACCTTC
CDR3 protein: CASSYSARGYGYTF

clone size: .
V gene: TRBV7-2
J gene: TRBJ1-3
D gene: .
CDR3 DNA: TGTGCCAGCAGCTTACGGACAACAGGAAACACCATATATTTT
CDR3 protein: CASSLRTTGNTIYF

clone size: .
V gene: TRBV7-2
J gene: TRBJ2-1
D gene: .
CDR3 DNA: TGTGCCAGCGGAGGATTGATACAGTTCTTC
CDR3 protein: CASGGLIQFF

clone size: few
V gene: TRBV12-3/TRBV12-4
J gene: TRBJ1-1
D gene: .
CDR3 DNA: TGTGCCAGCAGCCGGGGGGGGAACACTGAAGCTTTCTTT
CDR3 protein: CASSRGGNTEAFF

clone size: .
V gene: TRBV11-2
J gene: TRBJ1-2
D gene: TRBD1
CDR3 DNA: TGTGCCAGCAGCCGTTGGGGGGACAGGGGGGCCTATGGCTACACCTTC
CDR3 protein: CASSRWGDRGAYGYTF

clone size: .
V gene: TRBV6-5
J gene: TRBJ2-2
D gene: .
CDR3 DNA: TGTGCCAGCCGTACTAGAGACACCGGGGAGCTGTTTTTT
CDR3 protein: CASRTRDTGELFF

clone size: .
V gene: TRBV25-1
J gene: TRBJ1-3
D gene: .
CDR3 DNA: TGTGCCAGCAGCTTTAGCGGGGCTGGAAACACCATATATTTT
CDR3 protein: CASSFSGAGNTIYF

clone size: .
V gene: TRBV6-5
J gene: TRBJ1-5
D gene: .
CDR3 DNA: TGTGCCAGCAGTAATTTTCAGACAGGTCAGCCCCAGCATTTT
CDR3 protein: CASSNFQTGQPQHF

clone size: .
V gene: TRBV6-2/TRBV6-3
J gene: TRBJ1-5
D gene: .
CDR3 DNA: TGTGCCAGCAGTTTGGGGGGAGGGCTCAATCAGCCCCAGCATTTT
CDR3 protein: CASSLGGGLNQPQHF

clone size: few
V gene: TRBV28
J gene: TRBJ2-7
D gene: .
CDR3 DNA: TGTGCCAGCAGTTTAGCCGGCTACGAGCAGTACTTC
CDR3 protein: CASSLAGYEQYF

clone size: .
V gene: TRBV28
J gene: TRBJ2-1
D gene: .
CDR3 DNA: TGTGCCAGCAGCCCCTCGGTGGGGGCGGGAGCTTATGAGCAGTTCTTC
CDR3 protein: CASSPSVGAGAYEQFF

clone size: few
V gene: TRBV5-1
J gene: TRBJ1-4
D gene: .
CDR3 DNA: TGCGCCAGCAGCTTGGCCCCCGGGGTTAGTGAAAAACTGTTTTTT
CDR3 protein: CASSLAPGVSEKLFF

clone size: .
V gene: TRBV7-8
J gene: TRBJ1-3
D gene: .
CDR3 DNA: TGTGCCAGCAGCCGTGGCGGTGGAAACACCATATATTTT
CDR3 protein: CASSRGGGNTIYF

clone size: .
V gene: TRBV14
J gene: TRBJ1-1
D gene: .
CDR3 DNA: TGTGCCAGCAGCCCAATTGATCGCGTCATGAACACTGAAGCTTTCTTT
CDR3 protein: CASSPIDRVMNTEAFF

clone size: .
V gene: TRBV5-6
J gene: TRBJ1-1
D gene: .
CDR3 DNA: TGTGCCAGCAGCTTTGCTCAGGGCGGAACTGAAGCTTTCTTT
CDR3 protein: CASSFAQGGTEAFF

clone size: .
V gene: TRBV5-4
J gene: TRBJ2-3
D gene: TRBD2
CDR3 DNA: TGTGCCAGCAGCCTTAGACTAGCGGGGGCCACAGATACGCAGTATTTT
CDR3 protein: CASSLRLAGATDTQYF

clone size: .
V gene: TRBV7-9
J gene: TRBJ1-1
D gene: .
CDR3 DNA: TGTGCCAGCAGCACCACAGGGATGAGGAACACTGAAGCTTTCTTT
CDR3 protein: CASSTTGMRNTEAFF

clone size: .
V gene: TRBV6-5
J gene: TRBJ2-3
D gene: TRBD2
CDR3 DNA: TGTGCCAGCAGTTACTCTAGCGGGAGGCTTAGAGATACGCAGTATTTT
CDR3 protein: CASSYSSGRLRDTQYF

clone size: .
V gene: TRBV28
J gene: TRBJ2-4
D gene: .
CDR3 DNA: TGTGCCAGCAGCTCTACAGGACCGCTAGCCAAAAACATTCAGTACTTC
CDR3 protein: CASSSTGPLAKNIQYF

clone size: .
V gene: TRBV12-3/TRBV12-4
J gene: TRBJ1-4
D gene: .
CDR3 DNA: TGTGCCAGCAGTCCGGGAAAAAAACTGTTTTTT
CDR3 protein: CASSPGKKLFF

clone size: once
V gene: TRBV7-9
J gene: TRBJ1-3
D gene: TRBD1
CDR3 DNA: TGTGCCAGCAGCCGGCGCACACAGGGGGCGATAGGGGACACCATATATTTT
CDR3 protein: CASSRRTQGAIGDTIYF

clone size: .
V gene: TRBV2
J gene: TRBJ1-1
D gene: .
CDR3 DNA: TGTGCCAGCAGTGATTGGAGGGGAGAAGCTTTCTTT
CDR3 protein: CASSDWRGEAFF

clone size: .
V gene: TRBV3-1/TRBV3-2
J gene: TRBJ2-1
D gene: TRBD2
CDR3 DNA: TGTGCCAGCAGCCGTCTGACTAGCGGAAGCTCCTACAATGAGCAGTTCTTC
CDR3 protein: CASSRLTSGSSYNEQFF

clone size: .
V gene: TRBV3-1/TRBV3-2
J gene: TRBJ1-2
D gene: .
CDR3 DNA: TGTGCCAGCAGCCAAGGGAGGGCCTCTTCCTATGGCTACACCTTC
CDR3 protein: CASSQGRASSYGYTF

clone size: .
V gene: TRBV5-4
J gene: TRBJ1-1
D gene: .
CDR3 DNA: TGTGCCAGCAGCTCCCTGACAGCGAACACTGAAGCTTTCTTT
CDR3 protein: CASSSLTANTEAFF

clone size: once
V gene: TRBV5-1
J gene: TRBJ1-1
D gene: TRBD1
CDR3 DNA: TGCGCCAGCAGCTTTATACCGGGACAGGGCCTTTTGAACACTGAAGCTTTCTTT
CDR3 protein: CASSFIPGQGLLNTEAFF

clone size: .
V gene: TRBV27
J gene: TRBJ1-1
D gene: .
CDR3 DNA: TGTGCCAGCATCCCCGGGGGAAGTGTCACTGAAGCTTTCTTT
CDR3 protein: CASIPGGSVTEAFF

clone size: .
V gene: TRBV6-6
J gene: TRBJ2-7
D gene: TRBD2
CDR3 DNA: TGTGCCAGCAACGTAGCGGGAAAGTACGAGCAGTACTTC
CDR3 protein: CASNVAGKYEQYF

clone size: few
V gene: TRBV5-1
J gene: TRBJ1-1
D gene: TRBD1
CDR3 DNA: TGCGCCAGCAGCGGACAGGGCGAGTTCACTGAAGCTTTCTTT
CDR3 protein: CASSGQGEFTEAFF

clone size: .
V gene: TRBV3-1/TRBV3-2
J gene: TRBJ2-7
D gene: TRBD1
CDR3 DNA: TGTGCCAGCAGCCAAGCAGGGGGCTCCTACGAGCAGTACTTC
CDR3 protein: CASSQAGGSYEQYF

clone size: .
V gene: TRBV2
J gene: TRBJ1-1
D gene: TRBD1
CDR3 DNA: TGTGCCAGCAGTGCTCGGTCCGCTTGGACAGGGGCCACTGAAGCTTTCTTT
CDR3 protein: CASSARSAWTGATEAFF

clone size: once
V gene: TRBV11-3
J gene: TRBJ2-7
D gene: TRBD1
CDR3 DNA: TGTGCCAGCAGCCGGACAGGGGGAACCACCTACGAGCAGTACTTC
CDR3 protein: CASSRTGGTTYEQYF

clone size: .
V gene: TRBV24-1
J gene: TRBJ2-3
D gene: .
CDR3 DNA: TGTGCCACCAGTGATTTGCACTTCACAGATACGCAGTATTTT
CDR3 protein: CATSDLHFTDTQYF

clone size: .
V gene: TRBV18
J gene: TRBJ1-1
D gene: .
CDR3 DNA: TGTGCCAGCTCACAGGACAAGAACACTGAAGCTTTCTTT
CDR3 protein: CASSQDKNTEAFF

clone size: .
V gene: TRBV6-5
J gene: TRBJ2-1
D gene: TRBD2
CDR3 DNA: TGTGCCAGCAGGTCCGGGACTAGTTCCTACAATGAGCAGTTCTTC
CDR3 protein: CASRSGTSSYNEQFF

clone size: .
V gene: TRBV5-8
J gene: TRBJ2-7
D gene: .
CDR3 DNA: TGTGCCAGCAGCTTGCAGGGCACCCACGAGCAGTACTTC
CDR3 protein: CASSLQGTHEQYF

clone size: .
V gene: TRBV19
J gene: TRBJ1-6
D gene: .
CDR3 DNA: TGTGCCAGTAGTACTGGACAGTCTGAATCACCCCTCCACTTT
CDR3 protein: CASSTGQSESPLHF

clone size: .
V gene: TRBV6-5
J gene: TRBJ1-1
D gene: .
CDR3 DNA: TGTGCCAGCAGCCGGGGGGGGAGCCTCAACACTGAAGCTTTCTTT
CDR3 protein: CASSRGGSLNTEAFF

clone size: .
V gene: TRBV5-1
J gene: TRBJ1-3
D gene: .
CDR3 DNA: TGCGCCAGCAGCCGTTTCCGAGCAGGGACATCTGGAAACACCATATATTTT
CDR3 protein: CASSRFRAGTSGNTIYF

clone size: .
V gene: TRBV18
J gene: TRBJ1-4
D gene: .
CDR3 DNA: TGTGCCAGCTCACGAGCGGGAGTGAAACTGTTTTTT
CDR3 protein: CASSRAGVKLFF